The 32 T cell receptor beta chains presented below share a single source sample, sequenced in a study of blood T cells in healthy people across ages. The authors ran a second PCR of about 7 to 12 cycles using a sample-barcoded 5' primer and a J-beta primer mix. TCRdb independently ran MiXCR on the 5' RACE reads; one entry per CDR3 protein. The table records 2 million or so distinct CDR3 sequences, roughly 52% of them present only once. Sequencing was performed on blood. The source of these receptors is a woman between 40 and 50 years old in good health.

This clonotype was observed a handful of times. This sequence joins TRBV4-2 and TRBJ2-7; D might be TRBD2 (6 bases). The germline V and J ends were trimmed by 4 bases and 5 bases, with 18 bases remaining between them. Germline loops: CDR1 LGHNA, CDR2 YNFKEQ. The CDR3 sequence is 15 residues long. CDR3 sequence (DNA): TGTGCCAGCAGCCTAGGAGGGACTCCTTCCCACGAGCAGTACTTC. Translated, it gives CASSLGGTPSHEQYF.

CDR3 in amino acids: CASSSDSYNGYTF. In DNA, the CDR3 is TGTGCCAGCAGCTCGGACAGCTACAATGGCTACACCTTC. This chain joins TRBV7-2 and TRBJ1-2; perhaps TRBD1 as D (6 bases). Germline V gene data show CDR1 as SGHTA and CDR2 as FQGNSA. The CDR3 contains 13 residues. The V and J ends lost 4 bases and 6 bases respectively, with 12 bases between them.

The chain uses TRBV6-1 and TRBJ2-7; TRBD2 matches at 7 bases. The CDR3 has 15 amino acids. J gave up 2 bases and V 7 bases, and 11 bases lay outside the gene matches. Germline values: CDR1 MNHNS, CDR2 SASEGT. The CDR3 here is CASTPGGSWTYEQYF. DNA of the CDR3: TGTGCCAGCACCCCCGGGGGGAGCTGGACCTACGAGCAGTACTTC.

The chain employs TRBV20-1 and TRBJ2-3; TRBD2 agrees at 8 bases. This CDR3 contains 15 residues. Looked up from germline, CDR1 is DFQATT and CDR2 is SNEGSKA (reference sequence). V lost 6 bases to trimming and J lost 4 bases; unmatched junction nucleotides: 12. CDR3 region: CSAVLRLAWADTQYF. CDR3 DNA: TGCAGTGCAGTCCTCCGACTAGCGTGGGCAGATACGCAGTATTTT.

This rearrangement joins TRBV3-1 to TRBJ2-1; D gene uncertain. Per germline, CDR1 LGHDT and CDR2 YNNKEL (reference sequence). This CDR3 is built from 16 residues. V was trimmed by 4 bases and J by 8 bases, leaving 21 bases between them. The CDR3 coding sequence is TGTGCCAGCAGCCTCCTTATCACACGTCAAAGGGATGAGCAGTTCTTC. Its protein is CASSLLITRQRDEQFF.

The chain employs TRBV4-1 and TRBJ2-3, with D unresolved. Germline lookup yields CDR1 MGHRA and CDR2 YSYEKL. This CDR3 comprises 15 residues. Trimming shortened V by 1 base and J by 2 bases, and 10 bases separated the two germline ends. The CDR3 sequence: CASSQGSRPTDTQYF. The CDR3 bases are TGCGCCAGCAGCCAAGGTAGCAGACCCACAGATACGCAGTATTTT.

CDR3 nucleotide sequence: TGTGCCAGCAGCTTCGGGTCCTTGGGAGAGACCCAGTTCTTC. As protein: CASSFGSLGETQFF. This chain connects TRBV7-3 to TRBJ2-1; tentatively, D is TRBD2 (5 bases). Trimming took off 3 bases at V and 13 bases at J, with 19 bases between the two ends. CDR1 and CDR2 from the germline V gene are SGHTA and FQGTGA. This CDR3 is built from 14 residues.

This clonotype was picked up a small number of times. This rearrangement joins TRBV6-6 to TRBJ1-2; D unclear. CDR3 size: 13 residues. V lost 3 bases to trimming and J lost 6 bases, with 11 bases between them. Germline assignment: CDR1 MNHNY and CDR2 SVGAGI (reference sequence). The CDR3 is CASSYLIRDGYTF. Here the CDR3 DNA reads TGTGCCAGCAGTTATTTAATTCGGGATGGCTACACCTTC.

The V and J genes are TRBV5-1 and TRBJ2-5; TRBD2 might be the D (5 bases). V was shortened by 0 bases and J by 5 bases, with 11 bases between the two germline ends. This CDR3 contains 14 residues. Per the germline V gene, CDR1 is SGHRS and CDR2 is YFSETQ. The CDR3 region is CASSLDEGRETQYF. CDR3 DNA: TGCGCCAGCAGCTTGGATGAGGGAAGGGAGACCCAGTACTTC.

The gene calls are TRBV5-6 and TRBJ1-2; TRBD1 is a possible D gene (5 bases). Germline lookup yields CDR1 SGHDT and CDR2 YYEEEE. V lost 0 bases to trimming and J lost 4 bases, with 13 bases between them. The CDR3 sequence is 15 residues long. The chain's CDR3 is CASSLAGGSSYGYTF. CDR3 DNA sequence: TGTGCCAGCAGCTTGGCCGGGGGTTCTAGCTATGGCTACACCTTC.

The V gene is TRBV27, the J gene TRBJ2-1; D uncertain. Looked up from germline, CDR1 is MNHEY and CDR2 is SMNVEV (reference sequence). V dropped 6 bases and J dropped 5 bases, with 8 bases sitting between them. The CDR3 totals 12 residues. In DNA, the CDR3 is TGTGCCAGCAGACGACCGAACAATGAGCAGTTCTTC. Translation: CASRRPNNEQFF.

The chain combines TRBV7-2 with TRBJ1-2; D is undetermined. V lost 4 bases and J lost 8, with 17 bases in between. This CDR3 is built from 14 residues. Germline V CDR1 and CDR2: SGHTA, FQGNSA. The CDR3 spells CASSSLRSAEGYTF. In nucleotides, the CDR3 is TGTGCCAGCAGCTCCCTGAGGAGCGCGGAGGGCTACACCTTC.

V usage is TRBV24-1 and J usage is TRBJ1-5; maybe TRBD1 (6 bases). Germline CDR1 is KGHDR and CDR2 is SFDVKD. This CDR3 is 15 amino acids long. Trimming shortened V by 5 bases and J by 3 bases, and 13 bases separated the two germline ends. CDR3 in amino acids: CATSGATGYNQPQHF. In DNA form, the CDR3 reads TGTGCCACCAGTGGCGCGACAGGATACAATCAGCCCCAGCATTTT.

This rearrangement joins TRBV12-5 to TRBJ2-7; D gene unclear. TRBJ2-5 matches the DNA end more closely, so the J call is doubtful. Germline assignment: CDR1 LGHNT and CDR2 FRNRAP. The CDR3 loop spans 13 amino acids. CDR3 nucleotides: TGTGCTAGTGGTTTGGTCGGGTTAGGGACCCAGTACTTC. This sequence encodes CASGLVGLGTQYF.

The sample holds a few counts of this clonotype. This CDR3 is CASSLRDGLFGYTF. The CDR3 region has the DNA TGTGCCAGCAGCTTACGGGACGGACTCTTCGGCTACACCTTC. The chain is built from TRBV7-2 and TRBJ1-2; possible D gene TRBD1, 5 bases. Trimming took off 2 bases at V and 8 bases at J, with 15 bases between the two ends. The CDR3 contains 14 residues. Germline V gene sequence: CDR1 SGHTA, CDR2 FQGNSA.

The rearrangement joins TRBV7-2 to TRBJ2-7; D perhaps matches TRBD2 (5 bases). V gave up 0 bases and J gave up 4 bases, with 16 bases separating them. Per the germline V gene, CDR1 is SGHTA and CDR2 is FQGNSA. The CDR3 contains 16 residues. As DNA, the CDR3 is TGTGCCAGCAGCTTAGCGCCGGGCATGGGAGTTTACGAGCAGTACTTC. It encodes CASSLAPGMGVYEQYF.

This rearrangement joins TRBV18 to TRBJ2-1, with D hard to call. The CDR3 extends over 13 amino acids. Germline lookup yields CDR1 KGHSH and CDR2 LQKENI. V gave up 5 bases and J gave up 5 bases, with 10 bases separating them. CDR3 sequence reads: CASSKRSNNEQFF. The CDR3 DNA sequence: TGTGCCAGCTCAAAACGCAGTAACAATGAGCAGTTCTTC.

The chain recombines TRBV7-2 with TRBJ2-5; 7 bases line up with TRBD2. V lost 5 bases to trimming and J lost 2 bases; unmatched junction nucleotides: 8. In germline, CDR1 is SGHTA, CDR2 FQGNSA. This CDR3 has 15 residues. This CDR3 is CASSPREGSQETQYF. CDR3 bases: TGTGCCAGCAGCCCAAGGGAGGGGTCTCAAGAGACCCAGTACTTC.

The chain recombines TRBV4-1 with TRBJ1-1, with D possibly TRBD1 on 5 matching bases. The CDR3 covers 16 residues. Germline V gene data show CDR1 as MGHRA and CDR2 as YSYEKL. V was pared by 0 bases and J by 2 bases, with 13 bases between. CDR3 region: CASSQDDRGLNTEAFF. The CDR3 DNA reads TGCGCCAGCAGCCAAGATGATAGGGGCCTCAACACTGAAGCTTTCTTT.

This clonotype showed up just a few times. The CDR3 DNA follows: TGCAGTGCTAGTCGCCAGGGCTTAGGTTACGAGCAGTACTTC. This gives the protein CSASRQGLGYEQYF. The gene calls are TRBV20-1 and TRBJ2-4; tentatively, D is TRBD1 (5 bases). The assigned J gene may be wrong: the sequence end matches TRBJ2-7 better. CDR1 and CDR2 (germline): DFQATT, SNEGSKA (reference sequence). The CDR3 loop spans 14 amino acids.

The J gene is TRBJ2-3, the V gene TRBV20-1, with 14 bases that match TRBD2. The J segment lost 8 bases and the V segment lost 0 bases, leaving 4 bases of the junction unmatched. The CDR3 sequence is 15 residues long. Germline CDR1 DFQATT, CDR2 SNEGSKA (reference sequence). DNA for the CDR3: TGCAGTGCTAGAGAGACTAGCGGGGGGGGCCTTACGCAGTATTTT. It is translated as CSARETSGGGLTQYF.

CDR3 DNA: TGTGCCAGCAGTTCATTATATCAGGGGAGTGGCTACAATGAGCAGTTCTTC. Residues: CASSSLYQGSGYNEQFF. The rearrangement joins TRBV6-2 or TRBV6-3 to TRBJ2-1, with a tentative D call TRBD1 (6 bases). The CDR3 is 17 residues long. Germline V gene sequence: CDR1 MNHEY, CDR2 SVGEGT. With 4 bases removed from V and 3 bases from J, the gap between germline ends came to 19 bases.

This clonotype has only a few counts. This rearrangement joins TRBV20-1 to TRBJ1-2; D ambiguous. Germline-derived CDR1 and CDR2 are DFQATT and SNEGSKA (reference sequence). V gave up 6 bases and J gave up 0 bases, with 14 bases separating them. The CDR3 runs to 14 residues. The CDR3 coding sequence is TGCAGTGCCCGAAGACCACCAACTAACTATGGCTACACCTTC. Amino acids: CSARRPPTNYGYTF.

The genes are TRBV20-1 and TRBJ1-1; D is undetermined. Trimming shortened V by 0 bases and J by 5 bases, and 10 bases separated the two germline ends. The CDR3 is made up of 13 amino acids. CDR1 is DFQATT and CDR2 is SNEGSKA in the germline V gene (reference sequence). The CDR3 reads CSARDEVATEAFF. The CDR3 DNA follows: TGCAGTGCTAGAGACGAGGTTGCGACTGAAGCTTTCTTT.

The chain combines TRBV4-1 with TRBJ2-5, with TRBD1 matching 10 bases. Germline CDR1 is MGHRA and CDR2 is YSYEKL. CDR3 length equals 15 residues. Trimming took 4 bases from V and 6 from J; bases not matched to a gene: 8. CDR3 region: CASSLDGTGEQTQYF. The CDR3 DNA sequence: TGCGCCAGCAGCCTAGATGGGACAGGGGAGCAGACCCAGTACTTC.

The chain links TRBV7-2 to TRBJ2-5; 7 nucleotides line up with TRBD1. V dropped 5 bases and J dropped 1; count of bases not matched to a gene: 10. The V gene's germline CDR1 is SGHTA and CDR2 FQGNSA. The CDR3 is made up of 16 amino acids. The CDR3 DNA follows: TGTGCCAGCAGCGCGGACAGGAGCACCTTCCAAGAGACCCAGTACTTC. It encodes CASSADRSTFQETQYF. Using reference TRBV7-2 and TRBJ2-5 for the parts outside the CDR3, the full variable domain is GAGVSQSPSNKVTEKGKDVELRCDPISGHTALYWYRQSLGQGLEFLIYFQGNSAPDKSGLPSDRFSAERTGGSVSTLTIQRTQQEDSAVYLCASSADRSTFQETQYFGPGTRLLVL.

This chain links TRBV5-1 with TRBJ2-1; 11 positions agree with TRBD2. The V gene end was trimmed by 4 bases and the J gene end by 3 bases; junction bases not matched to a gene: 9. This CDR3 comprises 17 residues. Germline assignment: CDR1 SGHRS and CDR2 YFSETQ. The CDR3 loop reads CASSALAGGLLYNEQFF. Here the CDR3 DNA reads TGCGCCAGCAGCGCCCTAGCGGGGGGCCTCCTCTACAATGAGCAGTTCTTC. The complete variable domain, with remaining parts taken from reference TRBV5-1 and TRBJ2-1, reads KAGVTQTPRYLIKTRGQQVTLSCSPISGHRSVSWYQQTPGQGLQFLFEYFSETQRNKGNFPGRFSGRQFSNSRSEMNVSTLELGDSALYLCASSALAGGLLYNEQFFGPGTRLTVL.

As regards this clonotype: At one end, the junction sequence differs from germline, possibly due to a read error. The chain couples TRBV5-1 to TRBJ2-3; D not resolved. The CDR3 spans 14 residues. CDR1 SGHRS and CDR2 YFSETQ come from the germline V gene. Here the CDR3 DNA reads TGCGCCTGCAGCCTTTCTTTCTATGGTGATACGCAGTATTTT. This translates into CACSLSFYGDTQYF.

The genes are TRBV4-2 and TRBJ2-1, with 11 bases fitting TRBD2. Germline CDR1 LGHNA, CDR2 YNFKEQ. With 0 bases clipped from V and 8 bases from J, the junction kept 9 bases outside the gene matches. The CDR3 covers 17 residues. The CDR3 region is CASSQEGSGGVSDEQFF. In DNA, the CDR3 is TGTGCCAGCAGCCAAGAGGGTAGCGGGGGGGTTAGCGATGAGCAGTTCTTC.

This clonotype was seen a single time. The gene calls are TRBV6-5 and TRBJ1-5; 7 bases match TRBD1. Germline-derived CDR1 and CDR2 are MNHEY and SVGAGI. The trim removed 3 bases at V and 0 bases at J, leaving 14 bases unmatched. The CDR3 sequence is 19 residues long. CDR3 protein: CASSYRSGGGSGSNQPQHF. In nucleotides, the CDR3 is TGTGCCAGCAGTTATCGATCCGGAGGGGGCTCCGGTAGCAATCAGCCCCAGCATTTT.

This clonotype was seen at least ten times. V is TRBV29-1 and J is TRBJ2-7; 8 positions match TRBD1. The CDR3 spans 16 residues. V trimming: 2 bases; J trimming: 1 base; junction bases outside the gene matches: 10. Germline CDR1 SQVTM, CDR2 ANQGSEA. The CDR3 spells CSVEHGETGDSYEQYF. The CDR3 DNA reads as TGCAGCGTTGAACACGGGGAGACAGGGGATTCCTACGAGCAGTACTTC.

This chain connects TRBV7-9 to TRBJ2-7; 9 positions match TRBD2. TRBJ2-5 matches the DNA end more closely, so the J call is doubtful. Per germline, CDR1 SEHNR and CDR2 FQNEAQ (reference sequence). There are 16 residues in the CDR3. CDR3 amino acids: CASSAGSGGFQETQYF. The CDR3 coding sequence is TGTGCCAGCAGCGCAGGTAGCGGGGGTTTCCAAGAGACCCAGTACTTC.